This T cell receptor beta chain was retrieved from a study of early T cells in non-severe SARS-CoV-2 infection. In the study overall: Investigators sequenced bulk RNA drawn from unsorted whole blood, and chains remained unpaired.

As part of library construction, unique molecular identifiers were attached to individual cDNA molecules. Each CDR3 protein gets one entry after TCRdb re-called the 5' RACE reads with MiXCR. This sample yields roughly 48,000 distinct CDR3 sequences, of which less than 4.5% are seen a single time; around 6% belongs to the top ten. Study results and limitations: VDJdb-based matching was biased toward anti-spike CD8 responses and missed private and CD4 specificities.

The germline V gene has CDR1 MNHEY and CDR2 SVGAGI. The V gene lost 4 bases and the J gene lost 4 bases, with 11 bases spanning the gap. The CDR3 spans 14 residues. This clonotype was seen repeatedly, ten times or more. What it binds is not known. The gene calls are TRBV6-5 and TRBJ1-5; D is perhaps TRBD1 (6 bases). Sequencing was performed on whole blood. The sequence was obtained from an adult who was a healthcare worker with PCR-confirmed SARS-CoV-2 infection or an uninfected control (not recorded which). CDR3 nucleotides: TGTGCCAGCAGTTCCGGACAGCATAATCAGCCCCAGCATTTT. As protein: CASSSGQHNQPQHF.